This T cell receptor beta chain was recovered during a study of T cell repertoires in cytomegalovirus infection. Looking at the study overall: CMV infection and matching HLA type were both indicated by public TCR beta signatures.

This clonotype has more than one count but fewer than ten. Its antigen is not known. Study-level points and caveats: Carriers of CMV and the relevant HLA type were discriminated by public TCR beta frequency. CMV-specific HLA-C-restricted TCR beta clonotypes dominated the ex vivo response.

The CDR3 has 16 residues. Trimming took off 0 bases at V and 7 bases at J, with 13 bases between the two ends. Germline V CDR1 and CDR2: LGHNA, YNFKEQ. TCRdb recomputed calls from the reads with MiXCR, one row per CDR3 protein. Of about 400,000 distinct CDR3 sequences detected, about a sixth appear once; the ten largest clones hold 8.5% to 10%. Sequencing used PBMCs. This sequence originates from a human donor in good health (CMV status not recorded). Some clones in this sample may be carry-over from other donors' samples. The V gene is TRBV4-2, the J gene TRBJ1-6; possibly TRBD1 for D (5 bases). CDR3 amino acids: CASSQEGGDGNSPLHF. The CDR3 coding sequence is TGTGCCAGCAGCCAAGAGGGCGGGGACGGAAATTCACCCCTCCACTTT.